This TCR beta chain emerged from a study of T-cell memory formation after mild COVID-19 (dated by TCRdb to about 2021). As for the study more broadly: TCR sequence clusters from the two donors were found to be largely donor specific. In a couple of donors, T-cell clones that expanded and contracted after mild COVID-19 were tracked by sequencing TCRalpha and TCRbeta repertoires over time. Two young, previously healthy adult volunteers, one female and one male, were included in the cohort.

In this sample, this clonotype turned up a few times. The specificity of this receptor is unknown. Base-call qualities are not available, and no considerably larger clone is one nucleotide away. These reads were obtained on an Illumina NovaSeq 6000. TCRalpha and TCRbeta cDNA libraries were constructed by 5'RACE with constant-segment primers, with sample barcodes and unique molecular identifiers being introduced. RNA was extracted from every sample with Trizol reagent. Library amplification was performed in two PCR steps, and a second sample barcode and Illumina TruSeq adapters were introduced in the second step. Libraries were sequenced on an Illumina NovaSeq with 2 x 150 bp paired-end reads. On the study's bioinformatics: Reads were demultiplexed and collapsed into UMI-guided consensus sequences with migec v1.2.7. Using mixcr v2.1.11, the UMI consensuses were aligned to TRA and TRB V and J templates and assembled into clonotypes. Expanded or contracted clonotypes were those called significant by both edgeR and NoisET, with noise models trained on biological replicates. For edgeR calls, the thresholds were a false discovery rate-adjusted p below 0.01 and a log2 fold-change of 1. As an exploratory analysis of dynamics, max-normalized trajectories of the 1000 most abundant clonotypes were examined with PCA combined with hierarchical clustering. Separately sequenced CD4+ and CD8+ repertoires were used to assign the CD4 or CD8 phenotype of responding clones. TCRdb reran the public reads through fastp at Q25 and MiXCR, keeping productive beta chains. Every CDR3 protein is listed once, alongside the most common genes and DNA of its rows. The V and J calls, along with clone size, are taken from TCRdb and not from the paper's own processing. The sample table lists 200,000 to 300,000 distinct CDR3 sequences, approximately 15% of them with a count of one. Of the sample, around 23% is held by the ten largest clones.

V is pared back by 1 base and J by 0 bases, with 10 bases lying between the germline termini. For CDR1 and CDR2, the germline V gene (reference sequence) lists LGHDT and YNNKEL. From the cysteine through the phenylalanine, the CDR3 covers 15 amino acids. Of all the DNA, just the CDR3 is kept, 45 bases in frame from base 1. Study-wide findings and limitations: Clones contracting from day 15 to 85 had balanced CD4/CD8 phenotypes, while a second wave expanding from day 15 to 37 was biased towards CD4+. Contracting CD4+ clones were located mainly in the CM and EM memory subsets, whereas CD8+ clones were found to be enriched in EMRA. Some responding clones were found in pre-infection memory, which suggests that pre-existing cross-reactive memory T cells took part in the SARS-CoV-2 response. The study covered only two mild cases, and larger cohorts including severe cases with pre-infection samples were considered necessary. SARS-CoV-2 specificity of the second-wave clones peaking on day 37 was not confirmed.

Ficoll-Paque density gradient centrifugation was the method used to isolate PBMCs. What was sequenced was PBMCs or a T cell subset sorted from them (not recorded which). The chain is made from TRBV3-1 and TRBJ2-7; the D gene cannot be resolved reliably. The clonotype originates from a man younger than 35 who had mild COVID-19 (a few samples of this study predate the infection). The sample titles of this study are shuffled in the database, so cell type and time point are left out; the donor was told from shared clones. The sequence in DNA is TGTGCCAGCAGCCAAGGAAAGGGTTTCTCCTACGAGCAGTACTTC. This yields the protein CASSQGKGFSYEQYF.